This entry describes one T cell receptor (beta chain). The sample belongs to a study of blood T cell repertoires in COVID-19. Whole-study context: Samples came from the United States, Italy and Spain, spanning acute and convalescent COVID-19. T cells, B-cell-depleted T cells, or PBMCs supplied cDNA or gDNA.

Per the original methods: The assay estimated nucleated cells by amplifying reference gene primers. Some clones are missing from TCRdb's copy, which holds only in-frame ones; the method was immunoSEQ multiplex PCR. The V and J calls and the clone size are those of that table, but D and trimming were determined from the DNA. The data show hundreds of thousands of clones, around nine tenths seen once. Followed over time, Seattle patients had been enrolled while infection was active. Losses at the gene ends were 3 bases for V and 3 bases for J; bases not matched to a gene: 6. CDR3 length: 15 residues. The V gene's germline CDR1 is MNHEY and CDR2 SMNVEV (reference sequence).

The chain links TRBV27 to TRBJ2-7, with 9 bases fitting TRBD1. The sample was peripheral blood. The receptor's source is a woman in her 50s with COVID-19, enrolled during active disease. CDR3 region: CASSFSRTGDYEQYF. CDR3 coding DNA: TGTGCCAGCAGTTTTTCTAGGACAGGGGACTACGAGCAGTACTTC.